The 2 T cell receptor beta chains below were found in one sample sequenced in a study of blood T cell repertoires in COVID-19. The repertoire was sequenced with immunoSEQ multiplex PCR; TCRdb's copy has only in-frame clones and lacks some. In the table there are 250,000 to 300,000 clones, approximately 84% of which are singletons. Sequenced: PBMCs or T cells enriched from blood (not recorded which). All receptors derive from a man in his fifties or sixties who had recovered from COVID-19.

This clone was seen more than once but under ten times. The J gene is TRBJ2-7, the V gene TRBV4-2; 7 bases are a match to TRBD1. J gave up 2 bases and V 0 bases, and 4 bases lay outside the gene matches. The CDR3 has 15 amino acids. The germline CDR1 and CDR2 sequences are LGHNA and YNFKEQ. In DNA form, the CDR3 reads TGTGCCAGCAGCCAAGAGTCTCAGGGGGCCTACGAGCAGTACTTC. This codes for CASSQESQGAYEQYF.

J is TRBJ1-5 and V is TRBV6-5; 7 positions agree with TRBD1. Germline loops: CDR1 MNHEY, CDR2 SVGAGI. The CDR3 consists of 15 residues. V lost 5 bases and J lost 7; bases outside the gene matches: 11. The CDR3 protein is CASSLRVGDSQPQHF. CDR3 coding DNA: TGTGCCAGCAGTCTCCGGGTCGGGGACAGCCAGCCCCAGCATTTT.